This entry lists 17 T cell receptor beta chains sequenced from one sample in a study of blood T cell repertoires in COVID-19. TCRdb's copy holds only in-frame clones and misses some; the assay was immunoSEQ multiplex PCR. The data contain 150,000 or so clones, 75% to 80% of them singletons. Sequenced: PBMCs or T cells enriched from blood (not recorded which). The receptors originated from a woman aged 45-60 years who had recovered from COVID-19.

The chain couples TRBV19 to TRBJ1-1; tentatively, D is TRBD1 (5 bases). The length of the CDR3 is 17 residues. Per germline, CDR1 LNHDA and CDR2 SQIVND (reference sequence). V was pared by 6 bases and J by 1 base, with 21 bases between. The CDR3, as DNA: TGTGCCAGTAGAACTCAAAACGGGGGGTTAAAGAACACTGAAGCTTTCTTT. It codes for CASRTQNGGLKNTEAFF. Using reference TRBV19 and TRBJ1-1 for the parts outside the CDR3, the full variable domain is DGGITQSPKYLFRKEGQNVTLSCEQNLNHDAMYWYRQDPGQGLRLIYYSQIVNDFQKGDIAEGYSVSREKKESFPLTVTSAQKNPTAFYLCASRTQNGGLKNTEAFFGQGTRLTVV.

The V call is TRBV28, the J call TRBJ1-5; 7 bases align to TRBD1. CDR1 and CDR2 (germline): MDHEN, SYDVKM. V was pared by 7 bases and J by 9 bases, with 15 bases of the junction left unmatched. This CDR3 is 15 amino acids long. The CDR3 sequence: CASTRRGRGVGPQHF. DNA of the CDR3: TGTGCCAGCACCCGAAGGGGGCGCGGCGTAGGGCCCCAGCATTTT.

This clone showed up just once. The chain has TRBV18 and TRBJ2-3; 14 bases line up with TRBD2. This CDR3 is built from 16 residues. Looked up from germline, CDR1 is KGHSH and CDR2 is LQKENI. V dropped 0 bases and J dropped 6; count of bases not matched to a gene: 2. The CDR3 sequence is CASSPPGLAGVDTQYF. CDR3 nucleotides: TGTGCCAGCTCACCACCGGGACTAGCGGGAGTGGATACGCAGTATTTT.

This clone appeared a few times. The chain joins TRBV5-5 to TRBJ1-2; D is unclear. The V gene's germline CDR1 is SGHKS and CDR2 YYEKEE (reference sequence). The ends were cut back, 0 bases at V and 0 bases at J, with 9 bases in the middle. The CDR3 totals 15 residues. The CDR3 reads CASSLAPPANYGYTF. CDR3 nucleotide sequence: TGTGCCAGCAGCTTGGCCCCCCCGGCTAACTATGGCTACACCTTC.

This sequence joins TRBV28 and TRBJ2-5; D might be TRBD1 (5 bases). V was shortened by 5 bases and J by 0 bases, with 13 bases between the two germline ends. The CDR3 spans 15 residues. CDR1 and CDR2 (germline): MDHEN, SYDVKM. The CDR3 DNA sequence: TGTGCCAGCAGTGGGGCGGCAGAGTACCAAGAGACCCAGTACTTC. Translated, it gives CASSGAAEYQETQYF.

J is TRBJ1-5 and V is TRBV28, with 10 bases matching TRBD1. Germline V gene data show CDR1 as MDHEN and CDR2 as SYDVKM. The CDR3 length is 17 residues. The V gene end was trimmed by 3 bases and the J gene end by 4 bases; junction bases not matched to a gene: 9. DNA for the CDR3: TGTGCCAGCAGTTTCCCGAGACAGGGGGCAGGTAATCAGCCCCAGCATTTT. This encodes CASSFPRQGAGNQPQHF.

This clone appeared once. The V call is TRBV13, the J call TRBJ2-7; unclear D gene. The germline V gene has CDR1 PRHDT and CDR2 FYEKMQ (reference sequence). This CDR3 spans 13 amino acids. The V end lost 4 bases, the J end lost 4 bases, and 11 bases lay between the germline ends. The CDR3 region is CASSSLGEYEQYF. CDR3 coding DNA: TGTGCCAGCAGCTCCCTCGGTGAATACGAGCAGTACTTC.

The CDR3 loop reads CAWSLTNTGELFF. In nucleotides, the CDR3 is TGTGCCTGGAGTCTTACGAACACCGGGGAGCTGTTTTTT. The chain combines TRBV30 with TRBJ2-2, with D unresolved. The length of the CDR3 is 13 residues. Trimming shortened V by 2 bases and J by 0 bases, and 4 bases separated the two germline ends. Germline assignment: CDR1 GTSNPN and CDR2 SVGIG (reference sequence).

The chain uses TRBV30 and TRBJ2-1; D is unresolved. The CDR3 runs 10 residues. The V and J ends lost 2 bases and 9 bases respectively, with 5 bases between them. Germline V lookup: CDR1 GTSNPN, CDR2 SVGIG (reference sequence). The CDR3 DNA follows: TGTGCCTGGAGTAGCTTTGAGCAGTTCTTC. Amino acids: CAWSSFEQFF.

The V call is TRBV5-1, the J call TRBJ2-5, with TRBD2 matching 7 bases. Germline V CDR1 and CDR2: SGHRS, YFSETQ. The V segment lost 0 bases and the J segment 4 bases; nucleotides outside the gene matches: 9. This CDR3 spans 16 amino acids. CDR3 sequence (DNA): TGCGCCAGCAGCTTGGTGGTGTGGGGGAGGGGAGAGACCCAGTACTTC. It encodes CASSLVVWGRGETQYF. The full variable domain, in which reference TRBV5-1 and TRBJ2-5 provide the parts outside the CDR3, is KAGVTQTPRYLIKTRGQQVTLSCSPISGHRSVSWYQQTPGQGLQFLFEYFSETQRNKGNFPGRFSGRQFSNSRSEMNVSTLELGDSALYLCASSLVVWGRGETQYFGPGTRLLVL.

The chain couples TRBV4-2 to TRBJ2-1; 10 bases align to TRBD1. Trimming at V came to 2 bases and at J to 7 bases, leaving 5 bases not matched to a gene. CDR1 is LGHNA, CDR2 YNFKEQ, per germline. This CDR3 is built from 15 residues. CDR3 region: CASSQRTGGVNEQFF. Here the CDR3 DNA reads TGTGCCAGCAGCCAACGGACAGGGGGAGTGAATGAGCAGTTCTTC.

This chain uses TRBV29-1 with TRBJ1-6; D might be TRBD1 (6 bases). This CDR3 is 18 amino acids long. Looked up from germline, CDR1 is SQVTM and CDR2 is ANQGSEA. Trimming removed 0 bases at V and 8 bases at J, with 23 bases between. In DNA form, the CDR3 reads TGCAGCGTTGAAGAGACAGGACTTTATTTTTTGGGTTATTCACCCCTCCACTTT. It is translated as CSVEETGLYFLGYSPLHF.

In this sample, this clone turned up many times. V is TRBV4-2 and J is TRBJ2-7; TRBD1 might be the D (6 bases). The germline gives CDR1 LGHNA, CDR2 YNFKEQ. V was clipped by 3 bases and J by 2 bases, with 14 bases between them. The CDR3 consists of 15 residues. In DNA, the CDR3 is TGTGCCAGCAGCCAGACAGGTCCAAAGACCTACGAGCAGTACTTC. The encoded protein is CASSQTGPKTYEQYF.

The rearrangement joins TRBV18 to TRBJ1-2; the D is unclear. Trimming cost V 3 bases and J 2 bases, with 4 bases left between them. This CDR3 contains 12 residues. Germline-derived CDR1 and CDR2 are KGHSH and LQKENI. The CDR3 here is CASSPVNYGYTF. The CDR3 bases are TGTGCCAGCTCACCCGTAAACTATGGCTACACCTTC.

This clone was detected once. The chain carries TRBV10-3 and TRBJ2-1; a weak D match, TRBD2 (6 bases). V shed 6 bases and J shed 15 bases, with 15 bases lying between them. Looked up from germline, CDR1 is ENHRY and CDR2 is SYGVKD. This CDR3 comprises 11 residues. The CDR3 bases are TGTGCCATCAGCGTAGCGGTTGACCTGTTCTTC. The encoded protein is CAISVAVDLFF.

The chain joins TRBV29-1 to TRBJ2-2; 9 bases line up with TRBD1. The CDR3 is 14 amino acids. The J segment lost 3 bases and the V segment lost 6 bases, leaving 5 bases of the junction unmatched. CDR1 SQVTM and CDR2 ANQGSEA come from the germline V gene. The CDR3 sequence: CSVGTGSDTGELFF. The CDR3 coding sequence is TGCAGCGTAGGGACAGGGTCGGACACCGGGGAGCTGTTTTTT.

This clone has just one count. The CDR3 DNA reads TGTGCCATCAGTGATGACAGGGCCCCGTATGGCTACACCTTC. Its translation: CAISDDRAPYGYTF. This sequence joins TRBV10-3 and TRBJ1-2, with 7 bases identical to TRBD1. The CDR3 is 14 amino acids. Trimming at V came to 3 bases and at J to 5 bases, leaving 6 bases not matched to a gene. Germline V gene sequence: CDR1 ENHRY, CDR2 SYGVKD.